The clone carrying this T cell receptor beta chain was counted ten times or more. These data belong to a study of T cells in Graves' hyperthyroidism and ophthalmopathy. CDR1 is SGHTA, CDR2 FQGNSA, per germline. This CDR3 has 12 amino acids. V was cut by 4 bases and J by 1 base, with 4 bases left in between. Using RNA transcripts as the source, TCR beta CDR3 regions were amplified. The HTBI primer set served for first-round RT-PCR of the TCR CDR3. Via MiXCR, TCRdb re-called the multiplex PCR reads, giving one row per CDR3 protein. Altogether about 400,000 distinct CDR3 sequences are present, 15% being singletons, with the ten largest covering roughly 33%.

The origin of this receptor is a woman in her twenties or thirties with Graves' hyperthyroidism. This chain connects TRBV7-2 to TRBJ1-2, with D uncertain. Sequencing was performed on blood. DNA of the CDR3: TGTGCCAGCAGCTCTAATAACTATGGCTACACCTTC. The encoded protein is CASSSNNYGYTF.